The rows below give T cell receptor beta chains drawn from one sample of a study of naive and memory T cell subsets. TCRdb redid the calling of the 5' RACE reads with MiXCR, one entry per CDR3 protein. The sample gives approximately 32,000 distinct CDR3 sequences, 16% of which show up once; 2.6% is in the top ten. The receptors derive from a female donor in good health. Both conserved end residues are part of each CDR3. Fields, in order: CDR3 length, J gene, clone size, V gene, D gene, CDR3 protein, CDR3 DNA. A D gene is named only where the DNA matches it firmly. Clone size is stated in some rows and not others, as once, few, many or a class when expanded.

18 | TRBJ2-3 | few | TRBV6-5 | NA | CASSFRTRGARSTDTQYF | TGTGCCAGCAGTTTCCGGACTAGGGGGGCCCGAAGCACAGATACGCAGTATTTT
15 | TRBJ1-1 | many | TRBV6-5 | NA | CASRAGELLNTEAFF | TGTGCCAGCAGGGCCGGGGAACTCCTGAACACTGAAGCTTTCTTT
14 | TRBJ2-5 | NA | TRBV7-8 | NA | CASSIGVPQETQYF | TGTGCCAGCAGCATTGGAGTGCCCCAAGAGACCCAGTACTTC
19 | TRBJ1-1 | NA | TRBV4-2 | NA | CASSQAWVVDTTSSLGAFF | TGTGCCAGCAGCCAAGCATGGGTCGTCGACACTACCTCCAGCCTAGGGGCTTTCTTT
15 | TRBJ2-1 | medium-sized | TRBV7-6 | TRBD2 | CASSLGRGALNEQFF | TGTGCCAGCAGCTTGGGGCGGGGGGCACTCAATGAGCAGTTCTTC
14 | TRBJ2-7 | NA | TRBV6-5 | NA | CASNRDRYSYEQYF | TGTGCCAGCAACCGGGACCGTTATTCCTACGAGCAGTACTTC
12 | TRBJ2-3 | NA | TRBV10-3 | TRBD1 | CATTGGLDTQYF | TGTGCCACCACAGGGGGCCTGGATACGCAGTATTTT
16 | TRBJ2-2 | few | TRBV29-1 | TRBD2 | CSVGWGLAENTGELFF | TGCAGCGTTGGGTGGGGACTAGCGGAGAACACCGGGGAGCTGTTTTTT
15 | TRBJ2-3 | few | TRBV6-5 | TRBD2 | CASSLGTRSTDTQYF | TGTGCCAGCAGTTTAGGGACTAGGAGCACAGATACGCAGTATTTT
15 | TRBJ1-5 | NA | TRBV10-3 | NA | CAISESGQGNQPQHF | TGTGCCATCAGTGAGTCTGGGCAGGGAAATCAGCCCCAGCATTTT
14 | TRBJ1-5 | few | TRBV7-9 | NA | CASSSSGNNQPQHF | TGTGCCAGCAGCTCGTCAGGCAATAATCAGCCCCAGCATTTT
18 | TRBJ2-2 | many | TRBV7-2 | TRBD1 | CASSPRGTGPTNTGELFF | TGTGCCAGCAGCCCCCGTGGGACAGGACCAACGAACACCGGGGAGCTGTTTTTT
17 | TRBJ1-2 | NA | TRBV12-3/TRBV12-4 | TRBD1 | CASSLGQGVGGDYGYTF | TGTGCCAGCAGTCTTGGACAGGGGGTTGGCGGAGACTATGGCTACACCTTC
12 | TRBJ1-1 | NA | TRBV27 | NA | CASKLGHTETFF | TGTGCCAGCAAACTAGGCCACACTGAAACTTTCTTT
18 | TRBJ1-5 | NA | TRBV11-2 | NA | CASTNSDGGNYSNQPQHF | TGTGCCAGCACCAATTCCGACGGGGGGAATTATAGCAATCAGCCCCAGCATTTT
16 | TRBJ2-1 | many | TRBV6-6 | TRBD1 | CASSSGQGGNYNEQFF | TGTGCCAGCAGTTCCGGACAGGGGGGGAACTACAATGAGCAGTTCTTC
19 | TRBJ2-1 | few | TRBV12-3/TRBV12-4 | TRBD2 | CASSLASLAGGGVRNEQFF | TGTGCCAGCAGTTTAGCGTCCCTAGCGGGGGGTGGAGTTCGCAATGAGCAGTTCTTC
15 | TRBJ1-1 | few | TRBV7-3 | NA | CASSEITKNNTEAFF | TGTGCCAGCAGCGAGATAACAAAGAACAATACTGAAGCTTTCTTT
13 | TRBJ1-1 | NA | TRBV27 | NA | CASSPVQDTEAFF | TGTGCCAGCAGTCCTGTACAGGACACTGAAGCTTTCTTT
17 | TRBJ1-2 | many | TRBV3-1 | NA | CASSQEHRDGFNYGYTF | TGTGCCAGCAGCCAAGAACACCGGGACGGTTTTAACTATGGCTACACCTTC
15 | TRBJ2-3 | medium-sized | TRBV24-1 | TRBD1 | CATSDPGQGTDTQYF | TGTGCCACCAGTGATCCGGGACAGGGCACAGATACGCAGTATTTT
14 | TRBJ2-7 | many | TRBV29-1 | NA | CSVAPGTGPLEQYF | TGCAGCGTTGCCCCAGGGACTGGGCCTTTGGAGCAGTACTTC
15 | TRBJ1-1 | NA | TRBV20-1 | NA | CSAATSQGMNTEAFF | TGCAGTGCCGCAACCTCCCAGGGAATGAACACTGAAGCTTTCTTT